These 9 T cell receptor beta chains came from one sample sequenced in a study of T cells in Graves' hyperthyroidism and ophthalmopathy. It was RNA transcripts that yielded the amplified TCR beta CDR3 regions. The HTBI primer set was used in a first-round RT-PCR of the TCR CDR3. TCRdb reprocessed the multiplex PCR reads via MiXCR and lists one record per CDR3 protein. The sample carries more than 550,000 distinct CDR3 sequences, 45% recorded once. The sequenced sample was peripheral blood or thyroid tissue (not recorded which). All receptors derive from an adult man with Graves' disease, either hyperthyroidism or ophthalmopathy (not recorded which).

The CDR3 DNA is TGTGCCAGCAGCCCGGGACAGGGATTAGGCGTGAGAGCTTTCTTT. It yields the protein CASSPGQGLGVRAFF. The chain couples TRBV7-2 to TRBJ1-1, with 9 bases matching TRBD1. The CDR3 covers 15 residues. CDR1 and CDR2 from the germline V gene are SGHTA and FQGNSA. Unmatched junction bases numbered 14, after V lost 5 bases and J lost 10 bases.

This CDR3 is CATSDVTGGSLETQYF. The CDR3 coding sequence is TGTGCCACCAGTGACGTCACAGGCGGTTCTCTGGAGACCCAGTACTTC. This rearrangement joins TRBV24-1 to TRBJ2-5; maybe TRBD1 (5 bases). Germline CDR1 is KGHDR and CDR2 is SFDVKD. V was clipped by 4 bases and J by 5 bases, with 19 bases between them. CDR3 length equals 16 residues.

This sequence joins TRBV10-3 and TRBJ1-2, with D perhaps matching TRBD1 (5 bases). This CDR3 has 14 amino acids. The germline V and J ends were trimmed by 3 bases and 6 bases, with 14 bases remaining between them. Germline V lookup: CDR1 ENHRY, CDR2 SYGVKD. CDR3 nucleotide sequence: TGTGCCATCAGTGACCCGACGGCAGGGAATGGCTACACCTTC. This gives the protein CAISDPTAGNGYTF.

This clonotype has at least ten counts. V is TRBV12-3 or TRBV12-4 and J is TRBJ2-5, with D possibly TRBD2 on 5 matching bases. V lost 6 bases, J lost 5 bases, and 10 bases lay in between. The CDR3 spans 12 residues. The CDR3 DNA reads as TGTGCCAGCAGCCTGAGAGGGGAGACCCAGTACTTC. This sequence encodes CASSLRGETQYF.

The V call is TRBV5-1, the J call TRBJ1-1; TRBD1 agrees at 8 bases. J lost 11 bases, V lost 2 bases, and 5 bases had no gene match. This CDR3 is 12 amino acids long. Germline V gene data show CDR1 as SGHRS and CDR2 as YFSETQ. CDR3 sequence: CASSLTGGVAFF. As DNA, the CDR3 is TGCGCCAGCAGCTTAACAGGGGGAGTCGCTTTCTTT.

In its sample, this clonotype was seen many times. The chain uses TRBV10-3 and TRBJ1-2; 7 bases align to TRBD1. This CDR3 is 16 amino acids long. The germline V gene encodes CDR1 ENHRY and CDR2 SYGVKD. V shed 2 bases and J 4 bases; nucleotides not matched to a gene: 10. In nucleotides, the CDR3 is TGTGCCATCAGTGAGGGGGACAGTTCGGCTCTCTATGGCTACACCTTC. Translated: CAISEGDSSALYGYTF.

This clonotype came up a few times. This rearrangement joins TRBV9 to TRBJ1-6; unclear D gene. The CDR3 totals 16 residues. Germline V CDR1 and CDR2: SGDLS, YYNGEE. The germline V and J ends were trimmed by 4 bases and 8 bases, with 19 bases remaining between them. The CDR3 region has the DNA TGTGCCAGCAGCCAAGATTCGCTCGGGTCGGATTCACCCCTCCACTTT. Amino acids: CASSQDSLGSDSPLHF.

The chain couples TRBV7-8 to TRBJ1-4, with D tentatively TRBD1 (5 bases). With 5 bases removed from V and 4 bases from J, the gap between germline ends came to 20 bases. CDR3 length equals 17 residues. Germline values: CDR1 SGHVS, CDR2 FQNEAQ. CDR3 sequence reads: CASSQSTGAGGNEKLFF. The DNA of the CDR3 is TGTGCCAGCAGCCAATCCACAGGTGCGGGAGGTAATGAAAAACTGTTTTTT. The complete variable domain, with remaining parts taken from reference TRBV7-8 and TRBJ1-4, reads GAGVSQSPRYKVAKRGQDVALRCDPISGHVSLFWYQQALGQGPEFLTYFQNEAQLDKSGLPSDRFFAERPEGSVSTLKIQRTQQEDSAVYLCASSQSTGAGGNEKLFFGSGTQLSVL.

The chain has TRBV7-9 and TRBJ2-7, with 8 positions matching TRBD1. Trimming took 6 bases from V and 4 from J; bases not matched to a gene: 17. From germline, CDR1 is SEHNR and CDR2 FQNEAQ (reference sequence). The CDR3 covers 17 residues. In nucleotides, the CDR3 is TGTGCCAGCAGTTACGCCACCGGACAGGGAAGTTCTTACGAGCAGTACTTC. Its protein is CASSYATGQGSSYEQYF.